This paragraph covers one T cell receptor beta chain sequence. In the study's own analysis: Cell counts per sample came from amplifying reference gene primers. The protocol was immunoSEQ multiplex PCR, while the TCRdb copy is restricted to in-frame clones and leaves out a portion. V, J and clone size are taken as reported in that table, and D and trimming were inferred from the DNA itself. Here the sample spans approximately 150,000 clones, 65% to 85% being singletons. The source of the sample is a study of blood T cell repertoires in COVID-19. Study summary: Nucleic acid was either cDNA or gDNA, and it came from T cells, B-cell-depleted T cells, or PBMCs.

CDR3 length: 14 amino acids. The germline gives CDR1 MDHEN, CDR2 SYDVKM. The junction had 3 bases not matched to a gene; V was cut back by 6 bases and J by 6 bases. A case of COVID-19 had been met by exposed participants within 2 weeks before study entry. The sequence came from a man aged 65 to 85 who had been exposed to COVID-19. The sequenced sample consisted of PBMCs or T cells enriched from blood (not recorded which). V and J are TRBV28 and TRBJ1-4; 11 bases are a match to TRBD1. The CDR3 protein is CASRRTGGDEKLFF. The CDR3 DNA follows: TGTGCCAGCAGGAGGACAGGGGGCGATGAAAAACTGTTTTTT. The full variable domain, with the rest looked up from reference TRBV28 and TRBJ1-4, is DVKVTQSSRYLVKRTGEKVFLECVQDMDHENMFWYRQDPGLGLRLIYFSYDVKMKEKGDIPEGYSVSREKKERFSLILESASTNQTSMYLCASRRTGGDEKLFFGSGTQLSVL.